The next 3 T cell receptor beta chains were all read from a single sample in a study of T cell responses to AZD1222 COVID-19 vaccine. Sequencing used immunoSEQ multiplex PCR; TCRdb keeps in-frame clones, though not all of them. The sample gives 35,000 to 45,000 clones, around four fifths of which show up once; 15% to 20% is in the top ten. The material sequenced was peripheral blood, taken 28 days after the second AZD1222 dose. The origin of the receptors is an adult who received the AZD1222 COVID-19 vaccine.

The chain recombines TRBV5-1 with TRBJ1-2, with D possibly matching TRBD1 (5 bases). This CDR3 is 15 amino acids long. Trimming removed 0 bases at V and 3 bases at J, with 12 bases between. CDR1 is SGHRS and CDR2 is YFSETQ in the germline V gene. The CDR3: CASSLAGQGDYGYTF. The CDR3, as DNA: TGCGCCAGCAGCTTGGCAGGGCAGGGTGACTATGGCTACACCTTC.

The chain has TRBV19 and TRBJ1-4, with D hard to call. Trimming left V 6 bases short and J 1 base short, with 24 bases between. The CDR3 totals 19 residues. The germline V gene has CDR1 LNHDA and CDR2 SQIVND (reference sequence). The CDR3 reads CASRQAHSVPLGTNEKLFF. The CDR3 DNA follows: TGTGCCAGTAGACAAGCGCACTCCGTGCCCCTAGGAACTAATGAAAAACTGTTTTTT. The whole variable domain, remainder taken from reference TRBV19 and TRBJ1-4, is DGGITQSPKYLFRKEGQNVTLSCEQNLNHDAMYWYRQDPGQGLRLIYYSQIVNDFQKGDIAEGYSVSREKKESFPLTVTSAQKNPTAFYLCASRQAHSVPLGTNEKLFFGSGTQLSVL.

This chain joins TRBV5-1 and TRBJ2-1; D is perhaps TRBD2 (5 bases). The CDR3 covers 14 residues. Trimming took off 0 bases at V and 7 bases at J, with 11 bases between the two ends. The V gene's germline CDR1 is SGHRS and CDR2 YFSETQ. DNA for the CDR3: TGCGCCAGCAGCTTGGGGGAACCGGGGAATGAGCAGTTCTTC. This translates into CASSLGEPGNEQFF.